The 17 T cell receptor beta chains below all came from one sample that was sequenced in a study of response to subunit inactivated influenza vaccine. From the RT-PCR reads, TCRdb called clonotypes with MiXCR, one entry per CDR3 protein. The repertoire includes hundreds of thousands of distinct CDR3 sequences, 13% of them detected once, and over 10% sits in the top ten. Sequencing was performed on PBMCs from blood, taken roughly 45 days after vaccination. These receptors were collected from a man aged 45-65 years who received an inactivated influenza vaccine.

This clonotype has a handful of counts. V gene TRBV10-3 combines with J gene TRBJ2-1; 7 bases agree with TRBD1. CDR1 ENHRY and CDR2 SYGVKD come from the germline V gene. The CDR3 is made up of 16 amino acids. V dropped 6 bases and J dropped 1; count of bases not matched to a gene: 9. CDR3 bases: TGTGCCATCAGGCCCACAGGGGCTGGGTCCTACAATGAGCAGTTCTTC. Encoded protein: CAIRPTGAGSYNEQFF.

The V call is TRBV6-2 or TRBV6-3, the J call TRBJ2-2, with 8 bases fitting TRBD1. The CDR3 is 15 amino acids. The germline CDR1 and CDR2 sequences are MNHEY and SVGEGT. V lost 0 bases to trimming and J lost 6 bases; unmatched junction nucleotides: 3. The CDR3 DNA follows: TGTGCCAGCAGTTACTCACAGGGGGAGGCCGGGGAGCTGTTTTTT. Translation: CASSYSQGEAGELFF.

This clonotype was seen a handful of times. CDR3 region: CASSADRVWQFF. CDR3 in DNA: TGTGCCAGCAGCGCCGACAGGGTCTGGCAGTTCTTC. The chain has TRBV7-2 and TRBJ2-1, with 7 bases that match TRBD1. Germline CDR1 SGHTA, CDR2 FQGNSA. V gave up 5 bases and J gave up 12 bases; unmatched junction bases: 7. The CDR3 loop spans 12 amino acids.

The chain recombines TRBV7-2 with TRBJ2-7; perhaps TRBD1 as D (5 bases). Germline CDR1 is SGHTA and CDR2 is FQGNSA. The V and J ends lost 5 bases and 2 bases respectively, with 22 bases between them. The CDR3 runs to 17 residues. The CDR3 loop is CASSVRTNRGLPYEQYF. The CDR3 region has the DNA TGTGCCAGCAGCGTCCGGACAAATAGAGGCCTACCCTACGAGCAGTACTTC.

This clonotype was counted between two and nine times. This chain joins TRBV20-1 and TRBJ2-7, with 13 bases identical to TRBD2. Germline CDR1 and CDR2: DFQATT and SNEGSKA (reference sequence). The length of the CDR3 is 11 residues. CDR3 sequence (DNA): TGCAGCGGACTAGCGGGAGTCGAGCAGTACTTC. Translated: CSGLAGVEQYF.

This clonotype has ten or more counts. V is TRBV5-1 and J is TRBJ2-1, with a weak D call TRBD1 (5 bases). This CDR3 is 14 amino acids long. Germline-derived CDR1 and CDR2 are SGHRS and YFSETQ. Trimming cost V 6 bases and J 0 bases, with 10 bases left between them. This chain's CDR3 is CASMRDSSYNEQFF. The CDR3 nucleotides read TGCGCCAGCATGCGAGACAGCTCCTACAATGAGCAGTTCTTC.

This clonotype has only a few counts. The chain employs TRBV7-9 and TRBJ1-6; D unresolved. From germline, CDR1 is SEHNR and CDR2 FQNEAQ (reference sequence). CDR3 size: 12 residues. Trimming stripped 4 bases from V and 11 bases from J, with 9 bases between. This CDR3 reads CASSSDGTPLHF. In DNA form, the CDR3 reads TGTGCCAGCAGCTCCGACGGGACACCCCTCCACTTT.

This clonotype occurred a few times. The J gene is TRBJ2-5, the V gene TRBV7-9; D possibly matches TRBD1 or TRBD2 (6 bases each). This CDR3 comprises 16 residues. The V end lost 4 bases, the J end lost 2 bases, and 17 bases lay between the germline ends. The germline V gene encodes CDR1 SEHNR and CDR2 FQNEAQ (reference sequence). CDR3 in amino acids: CASSSAEGQWQETQYF. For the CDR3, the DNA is TGTGCCAGCAGCTCCGCGGAGGGACAATGGCAAGAGACCCAGTACTTC. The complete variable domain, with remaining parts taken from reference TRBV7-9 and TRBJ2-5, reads DTGVSQNPRHKITKRGQNVTFRCDPISEHNRLYWYRQTLGQGPEFLTYFQNEAQLEKSRLLSDRFSAERPKGSFSTLEIQRTEQGDSAMYLCASSSAEGQWQETQYFGPGTRLLVL.

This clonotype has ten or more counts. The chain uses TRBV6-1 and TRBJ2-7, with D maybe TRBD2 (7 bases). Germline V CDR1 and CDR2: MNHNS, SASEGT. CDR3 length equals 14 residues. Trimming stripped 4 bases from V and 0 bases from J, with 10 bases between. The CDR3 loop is CASSGGGASYEQYF. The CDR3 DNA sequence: TGTGCCAGCAGTGGCGGGGGCGCCTCCTACGAGCAGTACTTC.

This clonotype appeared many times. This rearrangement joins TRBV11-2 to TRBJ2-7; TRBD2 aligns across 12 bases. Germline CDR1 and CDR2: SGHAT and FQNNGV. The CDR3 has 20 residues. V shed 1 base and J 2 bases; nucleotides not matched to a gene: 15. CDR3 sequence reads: CASSLVASSGGAGSTYEQYF. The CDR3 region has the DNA TGTGCCAGCAGCTTAGTGGCGTCTAGCGGGGGGGCTGGTTCAACCTACGAGCAGTACTTC.

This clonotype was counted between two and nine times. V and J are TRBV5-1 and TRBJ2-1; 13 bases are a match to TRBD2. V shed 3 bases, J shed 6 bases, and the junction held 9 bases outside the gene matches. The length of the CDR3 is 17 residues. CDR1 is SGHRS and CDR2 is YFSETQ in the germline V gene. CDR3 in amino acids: CASSSLMGLAGSNEQFF. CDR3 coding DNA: TGCGCCAGCAGCTCTCTAATGGGACTAGCGGGAAGCAATGAGCAGTTCTTC.

The CDR3 region has the DNA TGTGCCAGCAGTTTGAGCCGTTCGCGCGAGCAGTACTTC. Translation gives CASSLSRSREQYF. The rearrangement uses TRBV6-2 or TRBV6-3 and TRBJ2-7; no reliable D call. Trimming removed 4 bases at V and 6 bases at J, with 13 bases between. Per germline, CDR1 MNHEY and CDR2 SVGEGT. The CDR3 is 13 amino acids.

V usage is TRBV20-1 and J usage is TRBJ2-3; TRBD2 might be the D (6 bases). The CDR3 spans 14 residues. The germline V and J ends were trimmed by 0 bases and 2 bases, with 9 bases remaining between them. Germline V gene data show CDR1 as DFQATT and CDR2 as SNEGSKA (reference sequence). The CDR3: CSARDGGITDTQYF. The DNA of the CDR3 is TGCAGTGCTAGAGATGGCGGGATCACAGATACGCAGTATTTT.

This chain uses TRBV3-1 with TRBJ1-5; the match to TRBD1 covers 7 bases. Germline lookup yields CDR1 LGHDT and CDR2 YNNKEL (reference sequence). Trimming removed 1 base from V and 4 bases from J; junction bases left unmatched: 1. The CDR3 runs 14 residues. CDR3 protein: CASSQAGQNQPQHF. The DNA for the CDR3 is TGTGCCAGCAGCCAAGCGGGACAGAATCAGCCCCAGCATTTT.

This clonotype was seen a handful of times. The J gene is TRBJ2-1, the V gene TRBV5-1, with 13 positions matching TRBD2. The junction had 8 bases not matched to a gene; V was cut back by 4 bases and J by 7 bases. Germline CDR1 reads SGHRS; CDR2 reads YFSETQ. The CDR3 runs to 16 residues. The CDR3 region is CASSGSGLAGMNEQFF. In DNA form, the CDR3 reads TGCGCCAGCAGCGGGTCGGGACTAGCGGGGATGAATGAGCAGTTCTTC. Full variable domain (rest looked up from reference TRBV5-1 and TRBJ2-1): KAGVTQTPRYLIKTRGQQVTLSCSPISGHRSVSWYQQTPGQGLQFLFEYFSETQRNKGNFPGRFSGRQFSNSRSEMNVSTLELGDSALYLCASSGSGLAGMNEQFFGPGTRLTVL.

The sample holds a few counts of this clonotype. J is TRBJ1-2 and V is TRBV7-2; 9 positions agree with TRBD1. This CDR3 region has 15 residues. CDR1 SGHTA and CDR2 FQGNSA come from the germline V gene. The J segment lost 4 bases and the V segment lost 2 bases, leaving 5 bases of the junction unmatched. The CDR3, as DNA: TGTGCCAGCAGCTTAAGTCCGGGACAGGGCTATGGCTACACCTTC. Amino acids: CASSLSPGQGYGYTF.

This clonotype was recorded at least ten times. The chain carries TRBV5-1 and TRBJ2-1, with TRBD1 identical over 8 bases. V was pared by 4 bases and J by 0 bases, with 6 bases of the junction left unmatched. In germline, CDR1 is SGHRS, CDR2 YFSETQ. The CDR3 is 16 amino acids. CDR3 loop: CASSVPQGASYNEQFF. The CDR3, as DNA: TGCGCCAGCAGCGTTCCCCAGGGGGCCTCCTACAATGAGCAGTTCTTC. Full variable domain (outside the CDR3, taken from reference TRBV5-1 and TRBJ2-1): KAGVTQTPRYLIKTRGQQVTLSCSPISGHRSVSWYQQTPGQGLQFLFEYFSETQRNKGNFPGRFSGRQFSNSRSEMNVSTLELGDSALYLCASSVPQGASYNEQFFGPGTRLTVL.